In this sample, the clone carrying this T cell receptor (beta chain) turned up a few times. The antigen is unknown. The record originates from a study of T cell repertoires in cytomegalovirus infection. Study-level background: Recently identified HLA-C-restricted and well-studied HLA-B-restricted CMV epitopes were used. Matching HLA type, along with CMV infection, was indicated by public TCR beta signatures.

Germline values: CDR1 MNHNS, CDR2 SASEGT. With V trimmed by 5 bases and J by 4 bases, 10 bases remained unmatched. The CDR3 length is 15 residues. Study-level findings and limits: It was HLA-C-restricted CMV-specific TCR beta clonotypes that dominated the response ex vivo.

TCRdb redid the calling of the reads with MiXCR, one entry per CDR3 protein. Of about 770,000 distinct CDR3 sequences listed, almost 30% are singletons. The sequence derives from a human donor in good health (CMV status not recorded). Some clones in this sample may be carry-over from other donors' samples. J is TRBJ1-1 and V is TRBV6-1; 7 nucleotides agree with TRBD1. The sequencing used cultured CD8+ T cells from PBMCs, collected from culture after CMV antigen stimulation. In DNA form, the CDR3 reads TGTGCCAGCAGTATTCTCATCGGGACAGTCACTGAAGCTTTCTTT. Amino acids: CASSILIGTVTEAFF.